This entry is about one TCR beta chain. This sample is drawn from a study of blood T cell repertoires in COVID-19. Clones were sequenced by immunoSEQ multiplex PCR, and TCRdb holds only the in-frame ones, with some missing. The sample carries about 300,000 clones, 85% to 90% recorded once. The V gene end was trimmed by 2 bases and the J gene end by 2 bases; junction bases not matched to a gene: 4. This CDR3 comprises 16 residues. Germline values: CDR1 SGDLS, CDR2 YYNGEE. Those enrolled, adults aged 18 to 89 years, came from under 25 US areas. Donors in Cohort 3 counted as recovered after two negative PCRs, clearance, or symptom resolution.

This receptor was taken from a young woman who had recovered from COVID-19. Sequenced input: PBMCs or T cells enriched from blood (not recorded which). The genes are TRBV9 and TRBJ2-3; 11 nucleotides align to TRBD2. The CDR3 is CASSVLAGGNTDTQYF. For the CDR3, the DNA is TGTGCCAGCAGCGTCCTAGCGGGAGGTAACACAGATACGCAGTATTTT.